The 31 T cell receptor beta chains given below trace back to one sample, sequenced in a study of T cell responses to AZD1222 COVID-19 vaccine (dated by TCRdb to 2020 to 2022). Interpreted using the paper, the time point label stands for: baseline before first vaccination. Receptors were amplified or captured by the immunoSEQ multiplex PCR assay. TCRdb's version of the immuneACCESS table is confined to in-frame rearrangements and falls short of the full clone set. An unresolved V gene accounts for under half of the shortfall where checked; the remainder is of unknown origin. This sample's clone table shows 150,000 or so clones. About 2% of the sample rests with the top ten. Specimen: peripheral blood. The receptors come from an adult in good health.

The chain carries TRBV2 and TRBJ1-5; 8 nucleotides line up with TRBD1. The CDR3 contains 14 residues. V lost 4 bases and J lost 6; bases outside the gene matches: 5. Germline CDR1 SNHLY, CDR2 FYNNEI. The CDR3 nucleotides are TGTGCCAGCAGTGGACAGGGGATAGGTCAGCCCCAGCATTTT. Translating gives CASSGQGIGQPQHF.

The chain has TRBV6-5 and TRBJ1-5, with D uncertain. Trimming stripped 2 bases from V and 3 bases from J, with 8 bases between. Germline loops: CDR1 MNHEY, CDR2 SVGAGI. There are 14 residues in the CDR3. For the CDR3, the DNA is TGTGCCAGCAGTTACGGCCCGGTCAATCAGCCCCAGCATTTT. Translation gives CASSYGPVNQPQHF.

The J gene is TRBJ2-7, the V gene TRBV7-9; D gene unclear. Deletions cut 0 bases from V and 6 bases from J, with 6 bases between. Germline V gives CDR1 SEHNR, CDR2 FQNEAQ (reference sequence). CDR3 length: 12 amino acids. CDR3 DNA sequence: TGTGCCAGCAGCTTAGCGGAAACCGAGCAGTACTTC. It is translated as CASSLAETEQYF.

This chain connects TRBV27 to TRBJ2-1; TRBD2 might be the D (7 bases). V was shortened by 4 bases and J by 4 bases, with 14 bases between the two germline ends. Germline-derived CDR1 and CDR2 are MNHEY and SMNVEV (reference sequence). The CDR3 is 15 residues long. CDR3 nucleotide sequence: TGTGCCAGCAGTTGGGCGGGGGCCGCATACAATGAGCAGTTCTTC. Translated, it gives CASSWAGAAYNEQFF.

J is TRBJ1-6 and V is TRBV27; 8 nucleotides agree with TRBD1. V lost 5 bases and J lost 7; bases outside the gene matches: 4. Germline CDR1 reads MNHEY; CDR2 reads SMNVEV (reference sequence). There are 14 residues in the CDR3. The CDR3 spells CASSRQGWNSPLHF. The CDR3, as DNA: TGTGCCAGCAGTCGACAGGGGTGGAATTCACCCCTCCACTTT.

The chain recombines TRBV3-1 (or the pseudogene TRBV3-2) with TRBJ2-5; D possibly matches TRBD1 or TRBD2 (6 bases each). Germline CDR1 reads LGHDT; CDR2 reads YNNKEL (reference sequence). Trimming took 4 bases from V and 3 from J, leaving 12 bases between them. The CDR3 runs 14 residues. The CDR3 protein is CASSPWGAEETQYF. CDR3 nucleotide sequence: TGTGCCAGCAGCCCTTGGGGGGCCGAAGAGACCCAGTACTTC.

The rearrangement links TRBV20-1 to TRBJ2-3; either TRBD1 or TRBD2 may supply D (5 bases each). This CDR3 has 11 amino acids. V was pared by 4 bases and J by 6 bases, with 8 bases between. The V gene's germline CDR1 is DFQATT and CDR2 SNEGSKA (reference sequence). For the CDR3, the DNA is TGCAGTGCTACCAGGGAGGATACGCAGTATTTT. Encoded protein: CSATREDTQYF.

The chain recombines TRBV7-2 with TRBJ2-7; TRBD2 might be the D (6 bases). The CDR3 is 15 amino acids. CDR1 and CDR2 (germline): SGHTA, FQGNSA. Between the trimmed V and J ends, which lost 5 bases and 4 bases, there was a span of 18 bases. The CDR3 protein is CASSSPARGTYEQYF. Written as DNA, the CDR3 is TGTGCCAGCAGCAGCCCCGCCCGGGGGACGTACGAGCAGTACTTC.

The rearrangement joins TRBV12-3 or TRBV12-4 to TRBJ1-2, with no clear D. The ends were cut back, 1 base at V and 3 bases at J, with 3 bases in the middle. The CDR3 totals 12 residues. The CDR3 nucleotides read TGTGCCAGCAGTTTAGGGTACTATGGCTACACCTTC. It encodes CASSLGYYGYTF.

This chain links TRBV27 with TRBJ1-2; D might be TRBD1 (5 bases). The CDR3 loop spans 14 amino acids. Germline CDR1 and CDR2: MNHEY and SMNVEV (reference sequence). The V end was cut by 2 bases, the J end by 4 bases, with 11 bases between. The DNA of the CDR3 is TGTGCCAGCAGTTTAACGGCAGGGAGCTATGGCTACACCTTC. Its translation is CASSLTAGSYGYTF.

The chain combines TRBV4-3 with TRBJ1-6, with unresolved D. The CDR3 loop spans 14 amino acids. Trimming removed 5 bases at V and 10 bases at J, with 15 bases between. The germline gives CDR1 LGHNA, CDR2 YSLEER. The CDR3 nucleotides read TGCGCCAGCAGCACGCTGGTCCGGCGCTCACCCCTCCACTTT. As protein: CASSTLVRRSPLHF.

This chain connects TRBV10-3 to TRBJ1-5, with 7 bases aligning to TRBD1. Germline CDR1 is ENHRY and CDR2 is SYGVKD. J gave up 2 bases and V 6 bases, and 4 bases lay outside the gene matches. The CDR3 is 14 residues long. Here the CDR3 DNA reads TGTGCCATCAGCGGGACAGACCGCAATCAGCCCCAGCATTTT. Amino acid sequence: CAISGTDRNQPQHF.

This chain joins TRBV7-2 and TRBJ2-7; D may be TRBD1 or TRBD2 (6 bases each). Per the germline V gene, CDR1 is SGHTA and CDR2 is FQGNSA. The V gene lost 5 bases and the J gene lost 0 bases, with 20 bases spanning the gap. The CDR3 sequence is 17 residues long. CDR3 bases: TGTGCCAGCAGCCTCCTAGGTCGGGGGCCCCCCTCCTACGAGCAGTACTTC. Translation gives CASSLLGRGPPSYEQYF.

J is TRBJ2-7 and V is TRBV6-5; a possible D gene is TRBD2 (5 bases). The CDR3 loop spans 15 amino acids. V dropped 0 bases and J dropped 0 bases, with 9 bases sitting between them. The germline V gene has CDR1 MNHEY and CDR2 SVGAGI. The CDR3: CASSYSELASYEQYF. As DNA, the CDR3 is TGTGCCAGCAGTTACTCTGAGCTAGCCTCCTACGAGCAGTACTTC.

The chain is built from TRBV27 and TRBJ1-6, with D uncertain. Trimming cost V 6 bases and J 0 bases, with 3 bases left between them. Germline V gene sequence: CDR1 MNHEY, CDR2 SMNVEV (reference sequence). The CDR3 has 13 amino acids. The CDR3, as DNA: TGTGCCAGCAGCATCTCCTATAATTCACCCCTCCACTTT. It translates to CASSISYNSPLHF.

DNA for the CDR3: TGTGCCAGCAGCTTAGGGCGGGGCAGGGTAGGGGAAGCTTTCTTT. The encoded protein is CASSLGRGRVGEAFF. J is TRBJ1-1 and V is TRBV7-2, with a possible D match to TRBD1 (5 bases). The CDR3 is 15 residues long. Germline V lookup: CDR1 SGHTA, CDR2 FQGNSA. Trimming took off 1 base at V and 8 bases at J, with 17 bases between the two ends. Based on the CDR3 plus reference TRBV7-2 and TRBJ1-1, the full variable domain is GAGVSQSPSNKVTEKGKDVELRCDPISGHTALYWYRQSLGQGLEFLIYFQGNSAPDKSGLPSDRFSAERTGGSVSTLTIQRTQQEDSAVYLCASSLGRGRVGEAFFGQGTRLTVV.

CDR3 bases: TGCGCCAGCAGGAATACTGCCTCGGGGGGGGAGCTGTTTTTT. Its translation is CASRNTASGGELFF. V usage is TRBV10-2 and J usage is TRBJ2-2; TRBD2 is a possible D gene (5 bases). CDR1 and CDR2 from the germline V gene are WSHSY and SAAADI. The CDR3 is made up of 14 amino acids. The V and J ends lost 6 bases and 8 bases respectively, with 16 bases between them.

V gene TRBV11-3 combines with J gene TRBJ2-7; D possibly corresponds to TRBD2 (5 bases). The germline V and J ends were trimmed by 3 bases and 1 base, with 13 bases remaining between them. This CDR3 is 15 amino acids long. CDR1 is SGHNT and CDR2 is YENEEA in the germline V gene. The CDR3 sequence: CASSLEASESYEQYF. CDR3 sequence (DNA): TGTGCCAGCAGCTTGGAGGCATCCGAATCCTACGAGCAGTACTTC.

The genes are TRBV5-1 and TRBJ1-1, with 12 bases lining up with TRBD1. Germline loops: CDR1 SGHRS, CDR2 YFSETQ. Trimming at V came to 0 bases and at J to 12 bases, leaving 6 bases not matched to a gene. CDR3 length equals 14 residues. The CDR3 region has the DNA TGCGCCAGCAGCTTGGCGGGGACAGGGGGCAAATCTTTCTTT. This encodes CASSLAGTGGKSFF.

A remark on this clone: This specimen includes other DNA sequences encoding the same CDR3. The chain is built from TRBV30 and TRBJ1-3; possibly TRBD1 for D (6 bases). This CDR3 has 14 amino acids. Trimming stripped 0 bases from V and 0 bases from J, with 6 bases between. From germline, CDR1 is GTSNPN and CDR2 SVGIG (reference sequence). CDR3 DNA: TGTGCCTGGAGTGTCAGGGGCTCTGGAAACACCATATATTTT. This sequence encodes CAWSVRGSGNTIYF.

The rearrangement uses TRBV19 and TRBJ2-7, with D uncertain. V was cut by 3 bases and J by 0 bases, with 12 bases left in between. Germline CDR1 is LNHDA and CDR2 is SQIVND (reference sequence). This CDR3 comprises 15 residues. The CDR3 is CASSIRPESSYEQYF. In DNA form, the CDR3 reads TGTGCCAGTAGTATTCGTCCGGAGAGCTCCTACGAGCAGTACTTC.

The chain combines TRBV4-1 with TRBJ1-2; TRBD1 matches 10 bases. The CDR3 runs to 14 residues. J was trimmed by 11 bases and V by 3 bases; bases with no gene match: 9. Germline V gives CDR1 MGHRA, CDR2 YSYEKL. The CDR3 DNA reads as TGCGCCAGCAGCCAGACCGGGACAGGGGAATCGTACACCTTC. It translates to CASSQTGTGESYTF.

The genes are TRBV19 and TRBJ1-6, with TRBD1 matching over 7 bases. V gave up 10 bases and J gave up 5 bases; unmatched junction bases: 14. Germline CDR1 reads LNHDA; CDR2 reads SQIVND (reference sequence). This CDR3 has 16 amino acids. CDR3 DNA: TGTGCCACCAAAAACTACGCCGGGACAGATAATTCACCCCTCCACTTT. Translated: CATKNYAGTDNSPLHF.

The chain couples TRBV7-9 to TRBJ1-6, with D hard to call. V lost 8 bases, J lost 10 bases, and 12 bases lay in between. There are 12 residues in the CDR3. Germline lookup yields CDR1 SEHNR and CDR2 FQNEAQ (reference sequence). CDR3 amino acids: CASALLGSPLHF. Here the CDR3 DNA reads TGTGCCAGCGCGCTTTTGGGATCACCCCTCCACTTT.

V gene TRBV7-9 combines with J gene TRBJ2-5; 7 bases are a match to TRBD2. The CDR3 length is 14 residues. The ends lost 1 base at V and 7 bases at J; junction bases unmatched: 6. CDR1 is SEHNR and CDR2 is FQNEAQ in the germline V gene (reference sequence). CDR3 residues: CASSLVVAGVTQYF. The CDR3 DNA is TGTGCCAGCAGCTTAGTGGTCGCGGGGGTGACCCAGTACTTC. The full variable domain, completed using reference TRBV7-9 and TRBJ2-5, is DTGVSQNPRHKITKRGQNVTFRCDPISEHNRLYWYRQTLGQGPEFLTYFQNEAQLEKSRLLSDRFSAERPKGSFSTLEIQRTEQGDSAMYLCASSLVVAGVTQYFGPGTRLLVL.

The chain combines TRBV7-2 with TRBJ1-2, with 10 bases aligning to TRBD1. The V segment lost 5 bases and the J segment 5 bases; nucleotides outside the gene matches: 5. CDR1 and CDR2 (germline): SGHTA, FQGNSA. The CDR3 contains 14 residues. CDR3 DNA: TGTGCCAGCAGCATGGACAGGGGGATTTATGGCTACACCTTC. Its translation: CASSMDRGIYGYTF.

This rearrangement joins TRBV11-2 to TRBJ2-1, with TRBD1 identical over 8 bases. The length of the CDR3 is 14 residues. Per germline, CDR1 SGHAT and CDR2 FQNNGV. V lost 3 bases and J lost 7; bases outside the gene matches: 5. Here the CDR3 DNA reads TGTGCCAGCAGCTTTAAAACAGGGGGTAATGAGCAGTTCTTC. Encoded protein: CASSFKTGGNEQFF.

The rearrangement joins TRBV7-8 to TRBJ1-2; tentative D call: TRBD1 (6 bases). This CDR3 has 16 residues. Germline V gene sequence: CDR1 SGHVS, CDR2 FQNEAQ. The V end was cut by 5 bases, the J end by 4 bases, with 20 bases between. The CDR3 loop reads CASSQGRGEVAYGYTF. Here the CDR3 DNA reads TGTGCCAGCAGCCAGGGTAGGGGGGAGGTCGCCTATGGCTACACCTTC.

The rearrangement uses TRBV7-9 and TRBJ2-3; the D gene could be TRBD1 or TRBD2 (6 bases each). Germline V gives CDR1 SEHNR, CDR2 FQNEAQ (reference sequence). The CDR3 loop spans 18 amino acids. With 4 bases removed from V and 1 base from J, the gap between germline ends came to 21 bases. CDR3 sequence: CASSSRGAAPGRTDTQYF. The CDR3 coding sequence is TGTGCCAGCAGCTCGAGGGGGGCAGCCCCCGGGCGCACAGATACGCAGTATTTT.

The chain carries TRBV19 and TRBJ2-2; D may be TRBD2 (5 bases). Trimming removed 3 bases from V and 4 bases from J, with 12 bases in between. Germline CDR1 is LNHDA and CDR2 is SQIVND (reference sequence). The CDR3 has 15 residues. The CDR3 reads CASSIAGVGTGELFF. CDR3 in DNA: TGTGCCAGTAGTATTGCCGGGGTGGGCACCGGGGAGCTGTTTTTT.

The chain employs TRBV5-6 and TRBJ1-5; 7 bases line up with TRBD1. Per the germline V gene, CDR1 is SGHDT and CDR2 is YYEEEE. The V segment lost 4 bases and the J segment 8 bases; nucleotides outside the gene matches: 24. CDR3 size: 19 residues. The DNA of the CDR3 is TGTGCCAGCAGCAAACCTGCCGGGACAGAAGGCAATGATTCGAAGCCCCAGCATTTT. It yields the protein CASSKPAGTEGNDSKPQHF. Supplemented by reference TRBV5-6 and TRBJ1-5, the full variable domain reads DAGVTQSPTHLIKTRGQQVTLRCSPKSGHDTVSWYQQALGQGPQFIFQYYEEEERQRGNFPDRFSGHQFPNYSSELNVNALLLGDSALYLCASSKPAGTEGNDSKPQHFGDGTRLSIL.